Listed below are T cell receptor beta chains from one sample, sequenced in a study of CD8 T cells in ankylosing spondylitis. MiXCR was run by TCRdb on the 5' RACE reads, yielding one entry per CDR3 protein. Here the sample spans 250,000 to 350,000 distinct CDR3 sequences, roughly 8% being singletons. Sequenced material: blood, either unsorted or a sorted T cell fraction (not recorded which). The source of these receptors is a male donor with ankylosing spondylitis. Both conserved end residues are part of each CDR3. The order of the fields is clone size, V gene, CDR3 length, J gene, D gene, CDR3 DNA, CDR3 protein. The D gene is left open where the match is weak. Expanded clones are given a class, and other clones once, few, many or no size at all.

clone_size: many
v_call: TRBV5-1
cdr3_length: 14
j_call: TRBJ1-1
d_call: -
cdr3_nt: TGCGCCAGCAGCTTGGAGTTTCGGCAGAGTGAAGCTTTCTTT
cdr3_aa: CASSLEFRQSEAFF

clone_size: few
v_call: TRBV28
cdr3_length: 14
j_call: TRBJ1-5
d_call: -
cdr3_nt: TGTGCCAGCAGTTTACCCCAGACTAATCAGCCCCAGCATTTT
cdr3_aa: CASSLPQTNQPQHF

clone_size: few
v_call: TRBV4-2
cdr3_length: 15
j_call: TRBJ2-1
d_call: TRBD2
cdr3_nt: TGTGCCAGCAGCCAAGATCTAGCGGGGCCCAATGAGCAGTTCTTC
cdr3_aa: CASSQDLAGPNEQFF

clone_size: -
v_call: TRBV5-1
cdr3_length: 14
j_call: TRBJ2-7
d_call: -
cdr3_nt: TGCGCCAGCAGCTTGGCCGGGGGTATCTACGAGCAGTACTTC
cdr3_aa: CASSLAGGIYEQYF

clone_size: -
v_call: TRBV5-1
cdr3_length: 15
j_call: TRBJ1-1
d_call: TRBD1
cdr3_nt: TGCGCCAGCAGCGACCCGGGACAGGGGGTCACTGAAGCTTTCTTT
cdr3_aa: CASSDPGQGVTEAFF

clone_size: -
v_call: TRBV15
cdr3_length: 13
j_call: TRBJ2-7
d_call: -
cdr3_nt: TGTGCCACCAGCAGAGGGGATCGCTACGAGCAGTACTTC
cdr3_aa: CATSRGDRYEQYF

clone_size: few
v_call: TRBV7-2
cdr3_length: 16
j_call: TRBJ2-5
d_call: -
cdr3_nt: TGTGCCAGCAGCTTTAGGTTTTCCAGCGGCCAAGAGACCCAGTACTTC
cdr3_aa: CASSFRFSSGQETQYF

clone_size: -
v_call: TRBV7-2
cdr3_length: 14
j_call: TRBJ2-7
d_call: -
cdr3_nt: TGTGCCAGCAGCTTAGGAACGGGAGCGGTCGAGCAGTACTTC
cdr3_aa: CASSLGTGAVEQYF

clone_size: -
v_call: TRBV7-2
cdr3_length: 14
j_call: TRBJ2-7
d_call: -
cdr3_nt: TGTGCCAGCAGCCCCGCAAGGGAAGACGCCCGGCGGTACTTC
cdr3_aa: CASSPAREDARRYF

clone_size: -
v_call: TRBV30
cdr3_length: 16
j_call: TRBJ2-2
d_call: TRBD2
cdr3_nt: TGTGGGGTCCCTTTAAGCGGGAGAGCGAACACCGGGGAGCTGTTTTTT
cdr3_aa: CGVPLSGRANTGELFF

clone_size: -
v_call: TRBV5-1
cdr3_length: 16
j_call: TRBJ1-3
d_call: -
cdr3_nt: TGCGCCAGCAGCTTCGGGGTTTTCGAGTCGGGAAACACCATATATTTT
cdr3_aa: CASSFGVFESGNTIYF

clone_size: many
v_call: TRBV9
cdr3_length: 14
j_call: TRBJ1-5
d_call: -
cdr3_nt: TGTGCCAGCAGCCCGGGGTATAGCAATCAGCCCCAGCATTTT
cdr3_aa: CASSPGYSNQPQHF

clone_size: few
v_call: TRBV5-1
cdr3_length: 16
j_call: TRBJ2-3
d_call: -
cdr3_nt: TGCGCCAGCAGCTTGATTCCGGGAGTCTTTGGAGATACGCAGTATTTT
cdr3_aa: CASSLIPGVFGDTQYF

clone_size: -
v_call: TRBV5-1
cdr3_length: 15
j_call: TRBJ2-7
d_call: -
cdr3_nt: TGCGCCAGCACCGTGGACCCTGATGGATACTACGAGCAGTACTTC
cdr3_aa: CASTVDPDGYYEQYF

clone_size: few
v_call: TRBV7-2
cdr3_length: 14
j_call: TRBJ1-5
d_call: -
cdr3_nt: TGTGCCAGCAGCTTATATACCGGTAATCAGCCCCAGCATTTT
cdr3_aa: CASSLYTGNQPQHF

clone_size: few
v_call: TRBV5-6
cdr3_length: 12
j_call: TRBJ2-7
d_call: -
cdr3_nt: TGTGCCAGCAGCTTGACTTTCTACGAGCAGTACTTC
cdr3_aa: CASSLTFYEQYF

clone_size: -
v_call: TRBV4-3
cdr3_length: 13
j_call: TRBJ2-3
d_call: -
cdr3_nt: TGCGCCAGCAGCCTCCAACTCACAGATACGCAGTATTTT
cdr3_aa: CASSLQLTDTQYF

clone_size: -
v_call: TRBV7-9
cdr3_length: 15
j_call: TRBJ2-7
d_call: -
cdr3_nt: TGTGCCAGCAGCTTAGCTGCTGGTCGTACCTACGAGCAGTACTTC
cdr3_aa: CASSLAAGRTYEQYF

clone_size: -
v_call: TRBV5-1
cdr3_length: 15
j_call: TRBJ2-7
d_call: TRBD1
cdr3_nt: TGCGCCAGCAGCGAGAGGGACAGCTACTCCTACGAGCAGTACTTC
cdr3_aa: CASSERDSYSYEQYF

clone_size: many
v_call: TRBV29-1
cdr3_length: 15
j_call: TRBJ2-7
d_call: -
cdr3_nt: TGCAGCGTTGAAGGAAAAGGGCGGGGCTCCTACGAGCAGTACTTC
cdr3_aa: CSVEGKGRGSYEQYF

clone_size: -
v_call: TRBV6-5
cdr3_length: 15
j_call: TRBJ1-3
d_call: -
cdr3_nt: TGTGCCAGCAGTTACTCTTCAGATACTGGAAACACCATATATTTT
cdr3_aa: CASSYSSDTGNTIYF

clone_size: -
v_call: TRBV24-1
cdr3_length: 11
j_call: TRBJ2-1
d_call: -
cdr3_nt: TGTGCCACCTCCGTCGGGGGTGAGCAGTTCTTC
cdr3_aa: CATSVGGEQFF

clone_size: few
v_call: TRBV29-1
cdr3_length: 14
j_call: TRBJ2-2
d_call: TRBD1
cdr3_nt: TGCAGCGTCCGGACAGGGGCGAACACCGGGGAGCTGTTTTTT
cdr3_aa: CSVRTGANTGELFF

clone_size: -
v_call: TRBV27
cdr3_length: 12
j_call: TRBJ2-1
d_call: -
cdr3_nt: TGTGCCAGCAGCCAACAGGGCCATGAGCAGATCTTC
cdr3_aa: CASSQQGHEQIF

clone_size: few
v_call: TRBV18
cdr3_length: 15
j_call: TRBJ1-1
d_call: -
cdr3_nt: TGTGCCAGCTCACCACCTTCCTCCGGGACCGATGAAGCTTTCTTT
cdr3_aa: CASSPPSSGTDEAFF

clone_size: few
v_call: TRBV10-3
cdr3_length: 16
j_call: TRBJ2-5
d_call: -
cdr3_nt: TGTGCCATCAGTGAGGGGGGCACAGCGATTCAAGAGACCCAGTACTTC
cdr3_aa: CAISEGGTAIQETQYF

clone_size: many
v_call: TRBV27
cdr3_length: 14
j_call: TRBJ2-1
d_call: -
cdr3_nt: TGTGCCAGCAGTTTTCAGATACCTCTTTATGAGCAGTTCTTC
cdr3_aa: CASSFQIPLYEQFF

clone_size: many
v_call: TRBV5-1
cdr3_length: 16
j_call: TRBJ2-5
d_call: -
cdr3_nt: TGCGCCAGCAGCTTGGCCGGGCGGAGCGACCAAGAGACCCAGTACTTC
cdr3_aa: CASSLAGRSDQETQYF

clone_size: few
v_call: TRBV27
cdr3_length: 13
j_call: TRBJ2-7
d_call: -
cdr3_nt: TGTGCCAGCAGTCCGATGGACGGAAACGAGCAGTACTTC
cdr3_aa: CASSPMDGNEQYF

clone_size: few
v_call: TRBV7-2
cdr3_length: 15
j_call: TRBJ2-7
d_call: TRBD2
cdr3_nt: TGTGCCAGCAGTCGGGAGGCCCAATCACCCTACGAGCGGTACTTC
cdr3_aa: CASSREAQSPYERYF

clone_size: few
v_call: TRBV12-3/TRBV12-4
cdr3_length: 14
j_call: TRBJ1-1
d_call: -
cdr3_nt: TGTGCCAGCAGTTTAAGGATTCAGGGGATGAGAGCTTTCTTT
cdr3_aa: CASSLRIQGMRAFF

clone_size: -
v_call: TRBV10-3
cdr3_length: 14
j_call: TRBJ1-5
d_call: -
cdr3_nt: TGTGCCATCAGTGATGCCAGGGGAAATCAGCCCCAGCATTTT
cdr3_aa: CAISDARGNQPQHF

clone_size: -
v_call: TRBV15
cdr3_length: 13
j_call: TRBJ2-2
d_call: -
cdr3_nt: TGTGCCACCAGCAGAGATTTGACCGGGGAGCTGTTTTTT
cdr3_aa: CATSRDLTGELFF

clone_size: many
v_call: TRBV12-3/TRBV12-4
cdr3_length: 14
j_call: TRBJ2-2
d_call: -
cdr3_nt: TGTGCCAGCAGTTTGGGGGGCTTTGGCGGGGAGCTGTTTTTT
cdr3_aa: CASSLGGFGGELFF

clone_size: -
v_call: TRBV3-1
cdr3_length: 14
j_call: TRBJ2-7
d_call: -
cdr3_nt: TGTGCCAGCAGCCAAGATGGGCTAGCAAGCGAGCAGTACTTC
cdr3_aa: CASSQDGLASEQYF

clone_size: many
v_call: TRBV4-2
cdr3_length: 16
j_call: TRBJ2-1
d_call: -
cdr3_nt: TGTGCCAGCAGCCAAGATCGAGTATCAATCTACAATGAGCAGTTCTTC
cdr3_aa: CASSQDRVSIYNEQFF

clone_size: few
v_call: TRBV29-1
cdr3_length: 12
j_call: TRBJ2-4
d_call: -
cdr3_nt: TGCAGCGTTGAAGAGCCTAACGGGGTGAGGTACTTC
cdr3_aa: CSVEEPNGVRYF

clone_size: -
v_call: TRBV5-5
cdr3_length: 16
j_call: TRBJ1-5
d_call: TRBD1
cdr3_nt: TGTGCCAGCAGCGAAACGACAGGGTCGAGCAATCAGCCCCAGCATTTT
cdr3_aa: CASSETTGSSNQPQHF

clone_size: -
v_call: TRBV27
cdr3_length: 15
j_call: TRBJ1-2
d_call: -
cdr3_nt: TGTGCCAGCAGTTTATCAATCGCGGAATCCTATGGCTACACCTTC
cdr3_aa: CASSLSIAESYGYTF

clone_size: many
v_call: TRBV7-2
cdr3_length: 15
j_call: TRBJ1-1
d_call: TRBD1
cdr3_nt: TGTGCCAGCAGCGTCCTACAGGGGGCAGGGACTGAAGCTTTCTTT
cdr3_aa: CASSVLQGAGTEAFF

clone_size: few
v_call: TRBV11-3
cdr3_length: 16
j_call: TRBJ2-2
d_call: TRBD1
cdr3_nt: TGTGCCAGCAGCTTAAGAACAGGGGGACTCACCGGGGAGCTGTTTTTT
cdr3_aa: CASSLRTGGLTGELFF

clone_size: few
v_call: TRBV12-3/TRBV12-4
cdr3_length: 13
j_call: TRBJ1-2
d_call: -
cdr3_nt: TGTGCCAGCAGTCCGATAATTGGCGATGGCTACACCTTC
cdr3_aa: CASSPIIGDGYTF

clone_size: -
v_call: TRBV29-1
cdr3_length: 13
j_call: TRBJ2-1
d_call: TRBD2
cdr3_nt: TGCAGCGTTGAAGAGACTAGCGTAAGGGCGCAGTTCTTC
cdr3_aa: CSVEETSVRAQFF

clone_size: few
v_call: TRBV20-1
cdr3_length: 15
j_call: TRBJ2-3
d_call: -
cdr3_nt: TGCAGTGCTAGAGATCTAGGTCTAGGGGCAGATACGCAGTATTTT
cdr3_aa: CSARDLGLGADTQYF

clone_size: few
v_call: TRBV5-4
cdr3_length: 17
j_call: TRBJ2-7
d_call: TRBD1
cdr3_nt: TGTGCCAGCAGCTCCCCCACCGGACAGGGGTTAGCCGGTGAGCAGTACTTC
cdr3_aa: CASSSPTGQGLAGEQYF

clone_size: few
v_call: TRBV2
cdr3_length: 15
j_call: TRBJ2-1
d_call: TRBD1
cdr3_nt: TGTGCCAGCAGGAGACCGGGACAGGGGTTTATTGAGCAGTTCTTC
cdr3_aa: CASRRPGQGFIEQFF

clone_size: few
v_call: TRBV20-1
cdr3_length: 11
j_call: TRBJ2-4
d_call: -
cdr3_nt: -
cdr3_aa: CSAFFGNIQYF

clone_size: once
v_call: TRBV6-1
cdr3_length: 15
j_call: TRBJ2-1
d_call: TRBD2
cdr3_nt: TGTGCCAGCAGCCCCGGGGTTAGCGGGAGGACAAAGCAGTTCTTC
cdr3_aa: CASSPGVSGRTKQFF

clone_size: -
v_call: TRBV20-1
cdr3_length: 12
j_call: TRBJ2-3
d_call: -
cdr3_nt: TGCAGTGTCCCTGGCCACACAGATACGCAGTATTTT
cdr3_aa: CSVPGHTDTQYF

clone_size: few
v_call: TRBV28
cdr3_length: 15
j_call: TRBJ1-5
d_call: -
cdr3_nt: TGTGCCAGCAGTTTAATGACGGGGCGGGATCAGCCCCAGCATTTT
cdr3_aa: CASSLMTGRDQPQHF

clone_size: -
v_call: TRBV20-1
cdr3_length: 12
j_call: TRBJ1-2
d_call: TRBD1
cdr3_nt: TGCAGTGCTACCAGGGGGCAGTATGGCTACACCTTC
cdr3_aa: CSATRGQYGYTF

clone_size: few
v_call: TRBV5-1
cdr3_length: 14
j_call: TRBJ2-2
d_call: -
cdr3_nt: TGCGCCAGCAGCCGAACAGGGCCCCCCGGGGAGCTGTTTTTT
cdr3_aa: CASSRTGPPGELFF

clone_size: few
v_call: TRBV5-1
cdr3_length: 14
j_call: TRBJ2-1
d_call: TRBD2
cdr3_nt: TGCGCCAGCAGCTCTCTAGCGGGGTCCAATGAGCAGTTCTTC
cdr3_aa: CASSSLAGSNEQFF

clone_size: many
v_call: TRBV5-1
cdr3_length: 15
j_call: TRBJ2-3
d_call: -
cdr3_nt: TGCGCCAGCAGCTTGGCACAGGGAGGCAAAGATACGCAGTATTTT
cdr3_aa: CASSLAQGGKDTQYF

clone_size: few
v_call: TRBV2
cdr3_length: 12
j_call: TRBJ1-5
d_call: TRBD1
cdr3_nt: TGTGCCAGCAGGAGCACAGGGGGGCCCCAGCATTTT
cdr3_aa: CASRSTGGPQHF

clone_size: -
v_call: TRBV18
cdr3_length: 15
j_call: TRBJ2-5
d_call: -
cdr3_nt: TGTGCCAGCTCATCGACAAGGCCAAACCAAGAGACCCAGTACTTC
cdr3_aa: CASSSTRPNQETQYF

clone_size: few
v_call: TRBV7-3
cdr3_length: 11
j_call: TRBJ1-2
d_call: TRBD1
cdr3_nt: TGTGCCAGCGGGACAGGGAATGGCTACACCTTC
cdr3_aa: CASGTGNGYTF

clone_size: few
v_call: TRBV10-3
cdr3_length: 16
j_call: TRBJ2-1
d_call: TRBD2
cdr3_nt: TGTGCCATCAGTGAGTCGGTCAGCGGGAGAGGTTCTGAGCAGTTCTTC
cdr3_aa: CAISESVSGRGSEQFF

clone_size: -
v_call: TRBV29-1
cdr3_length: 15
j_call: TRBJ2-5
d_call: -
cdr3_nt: TGCAGCGTTGAAGAAGGGGTCTTTAGGGGGGAGACCCAGTACTTC
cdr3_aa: CSVEEGVFRGETQYF